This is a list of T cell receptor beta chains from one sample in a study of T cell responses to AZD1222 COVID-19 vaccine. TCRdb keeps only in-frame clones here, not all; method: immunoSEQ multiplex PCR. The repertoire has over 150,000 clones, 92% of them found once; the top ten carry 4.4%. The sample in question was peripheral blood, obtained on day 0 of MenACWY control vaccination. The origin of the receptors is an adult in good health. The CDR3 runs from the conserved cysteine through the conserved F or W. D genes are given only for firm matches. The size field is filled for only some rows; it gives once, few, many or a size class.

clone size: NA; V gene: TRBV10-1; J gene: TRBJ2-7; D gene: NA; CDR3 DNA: TGCGCCAGCAGTGGGCAGGGCGCCTACGAGCAGTACTTC; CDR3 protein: CASSGQGAYEQYF
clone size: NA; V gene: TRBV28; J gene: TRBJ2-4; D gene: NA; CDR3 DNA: TGTGCCAGCAGTCCACCTGGCGGGACAGCCAAAAACATTCAGTACTTC; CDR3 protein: CASSPPGGTAKNIQYF
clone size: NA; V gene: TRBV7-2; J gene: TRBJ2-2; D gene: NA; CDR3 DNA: TGTGCCAGCAGCTTAGCGCAGGCCACCGGGGAGCTGTTTTTT; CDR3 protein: CASSLAQATGELFF
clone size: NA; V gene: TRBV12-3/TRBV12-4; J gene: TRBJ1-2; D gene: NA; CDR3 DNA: TGTGCCAGCAGTTTCAGTCCTAACTATGGCTACACCTTC; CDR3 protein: CASSFSPNYGYTF
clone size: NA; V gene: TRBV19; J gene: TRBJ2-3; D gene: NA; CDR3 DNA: TGTGCCAGTAGTATGGGACTCACAGATACGCAGTATTTT; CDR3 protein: CASSMGLTDTQYF
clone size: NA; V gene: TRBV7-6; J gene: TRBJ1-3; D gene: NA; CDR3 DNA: TGTGCCAGCAGCTTAGGTGTGACTCCGGGAAACACCATATATTTT; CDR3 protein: CASSLGVTPGNTIYF
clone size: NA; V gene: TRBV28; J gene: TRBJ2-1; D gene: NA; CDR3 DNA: TGTGCCAGCGGCCTGCGTCGGTTCAATGAGCAGTTCTTC; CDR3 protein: CASGLRRFNEQFF
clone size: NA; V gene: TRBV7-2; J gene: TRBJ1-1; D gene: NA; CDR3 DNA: TGTGCCAGCACCCCCGCCGGGGGTGGGAACACTGAAGCTTTCTTT; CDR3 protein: CASTPAGGGNTEAFF
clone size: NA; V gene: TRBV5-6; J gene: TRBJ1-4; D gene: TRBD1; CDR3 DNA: TGTGCCAGCAGCGACAGGGAAACTAATGAAAAACTGTTTTTT; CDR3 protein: CASSDRETNEKLFF
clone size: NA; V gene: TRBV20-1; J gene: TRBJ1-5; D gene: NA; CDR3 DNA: TGCAGTGCTAGTCAGGGAACCGGCAATCAGCCCCAGCATTTT; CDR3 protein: CSASQGTGNQPQHF
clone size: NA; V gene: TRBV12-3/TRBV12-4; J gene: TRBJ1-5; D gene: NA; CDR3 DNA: TGTGCCAGCAGCCCCGGAGGGCCCCAGCATTTT; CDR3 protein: CASSPGGPQHF
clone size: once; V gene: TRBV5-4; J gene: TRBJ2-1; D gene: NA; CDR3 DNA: TGTGCCAGCAGCTTAGGAGCGGACCGGAATGAGCAGTTCTTC; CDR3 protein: CASSLGADRNEQFF
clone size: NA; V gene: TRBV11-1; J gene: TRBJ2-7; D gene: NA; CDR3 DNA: TGTGCCAGCAGCTCCAATATATACGAGCAGTACTTC; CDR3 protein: CASSSNIYEQYF
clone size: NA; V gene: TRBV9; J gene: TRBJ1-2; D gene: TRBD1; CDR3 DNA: TGTGCCAGCAGCGCCCGGGACAGGCCCTTCTATGGCTACACCTTC; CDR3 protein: CASSARDRPFYGYTF
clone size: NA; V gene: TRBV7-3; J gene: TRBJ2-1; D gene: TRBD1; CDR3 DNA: TGTGCCAGCAGCTATGGACAGGCATCCTACAATGAGCAGTTCTTC; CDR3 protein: CASSYGQASYNEQFF
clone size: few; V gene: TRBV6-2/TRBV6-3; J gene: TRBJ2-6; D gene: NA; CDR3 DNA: TGTGCCAGCAGTTACTCGGCCGGTACCGGGGCCAACGTCCTGACTTTC; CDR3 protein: CASSYSAGTGANVLTF
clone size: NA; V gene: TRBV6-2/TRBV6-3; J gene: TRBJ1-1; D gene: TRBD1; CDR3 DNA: TGTGCCAGCAGTTCCCAGGGGGCACGGACTGAAGCTTTCTTT; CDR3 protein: CASSSQGARTEAFF
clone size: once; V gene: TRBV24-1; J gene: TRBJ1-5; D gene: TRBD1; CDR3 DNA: TGTGCCACCAGTGATATTGGGACAGGAGGCAATCAGCCCCAGCATTTT; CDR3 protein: CATSDIGTGGNQPQHF
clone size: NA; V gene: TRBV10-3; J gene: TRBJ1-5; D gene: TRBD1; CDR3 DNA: TGTGCCATCAGTGAAAGGACAGGGGTCCAGCCCCAGCATTTT; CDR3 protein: CAISERTGVQPQHF
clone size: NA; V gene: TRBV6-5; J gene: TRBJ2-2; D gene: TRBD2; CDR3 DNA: TGTGCCGGCGGTACGGGAGGGAGTACCGGGGAGCTGTTTTTT; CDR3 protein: CAGGTGGSTGELFF
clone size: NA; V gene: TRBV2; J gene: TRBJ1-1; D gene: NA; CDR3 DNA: TGTGCCAGCAGTGAAGAACGGCACACTGAAGCTTTCTTT; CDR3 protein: CASSEERHTEAFF
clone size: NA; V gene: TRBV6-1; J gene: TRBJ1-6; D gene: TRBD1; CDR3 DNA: TGTGCCAGCAGGGGCCGGGACAGGGAGAACTCACCCCTCCACTTT; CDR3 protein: CASRGRDRENSPLHF
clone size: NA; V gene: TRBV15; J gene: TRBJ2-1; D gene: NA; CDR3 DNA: TGTGCCACCAGCAAAGATCCGTTACAGGGGGGGAATGAGCAGTTCTTC; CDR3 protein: CATSKDPLQGGNEQFF
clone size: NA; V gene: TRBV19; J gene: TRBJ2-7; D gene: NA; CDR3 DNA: TGTGCCAGTAGTATAGGACACTCGCGGTACGAGCAGTACTTC; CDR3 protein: CASSIGHSRYEQYF
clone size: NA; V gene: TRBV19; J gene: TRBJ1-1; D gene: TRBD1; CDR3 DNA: TGTGCCAGTAGTATTGGAGGGGGCGCAAGGAACACTGAAGCTTTCTTT; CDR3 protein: CASSIGGGARNTEAFF
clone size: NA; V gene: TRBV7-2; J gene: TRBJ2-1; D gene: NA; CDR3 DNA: TGTGCCAGCAGCCTTGACGGAAATACCCACAATGAGCAGTTCTTC; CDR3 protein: CASSLDGNTHNEQFF
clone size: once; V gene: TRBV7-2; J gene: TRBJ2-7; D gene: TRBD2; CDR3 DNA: TGTGCCAGCAGCTACCCAAGCAGAGCGGGAGTGTACGAGCAGTACTTC; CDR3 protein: CASSYPSRAGVYEQYF
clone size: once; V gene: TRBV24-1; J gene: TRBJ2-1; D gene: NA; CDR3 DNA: TGTGCCACCAGTGATTATGGTGGTGGTGGCTCCACCTACAATGAGCAGTTCTTC; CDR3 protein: CATSDYGGGGSTYNEQFF
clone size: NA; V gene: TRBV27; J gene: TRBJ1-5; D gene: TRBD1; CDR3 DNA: TGTGCCAGCAGTTCCGGACAGGGCGATCTGATACATCAGCCCCAGCATTTT; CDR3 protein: CASSSGQGDLIHQPQHF
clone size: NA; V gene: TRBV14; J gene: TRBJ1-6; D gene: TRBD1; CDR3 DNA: TGTGCCAGCAGCCAAGGCACCGCCGGGACAGGAGTCTCACCCCTCCACTTT; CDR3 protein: CASSQGTAGTGVSPLHF
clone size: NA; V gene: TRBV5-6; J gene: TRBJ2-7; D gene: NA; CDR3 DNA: TGTGCCAGCAGCCTGCAGGGAGACTCCTACGAGCAGTACTTC; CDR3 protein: CASSLQGDSYEQYF
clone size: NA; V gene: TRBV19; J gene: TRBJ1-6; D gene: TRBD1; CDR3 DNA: TGTGCCAGTAGTGTATTACCGGGACAGGAAAATTCACCCCTCCACTTT; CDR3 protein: CASSVLPGQENSPLHF
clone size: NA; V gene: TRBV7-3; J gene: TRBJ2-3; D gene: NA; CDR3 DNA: TGTGCCAGCAGCTTAAATCCGAGAGGAGATACGCAGTATTTT; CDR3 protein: CASSLNPRGDTQYF
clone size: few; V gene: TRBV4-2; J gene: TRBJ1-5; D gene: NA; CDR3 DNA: TGTGCCAGCAGCCAAGATCAACGGATCAATCAGCCCCAGCATTTT; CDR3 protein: CASSQDQRINQPQHF
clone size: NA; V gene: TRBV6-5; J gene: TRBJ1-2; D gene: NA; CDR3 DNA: TGTGCCACCTTCAAGGGAAACTATGGCTACACCTTC; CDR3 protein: CATFKGNYGYTF
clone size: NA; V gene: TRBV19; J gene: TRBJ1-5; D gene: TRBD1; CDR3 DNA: TGTGCCAGTAGTATTGACCCCCTCAGGGGGAATCAGCCCCAGCATTTT; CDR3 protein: CASSIDPLRGNQPQHF
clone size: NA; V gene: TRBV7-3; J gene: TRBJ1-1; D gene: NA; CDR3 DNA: TGTGCCAGCAGCTTAACTCTGAACACTGAAGCTTTCTTT; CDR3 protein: CASSLTLNTEAFF
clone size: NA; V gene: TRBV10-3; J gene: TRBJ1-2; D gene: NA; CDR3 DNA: TGTGCCATCAGTGATAACAGGGACTATGGCTACACCTTC; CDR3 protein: CAISDNRDYGYTF
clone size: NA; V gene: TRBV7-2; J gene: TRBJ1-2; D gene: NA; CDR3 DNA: TGTGCCAGCAGCTTAGAAGGGTACTATGGCTACACCTTC; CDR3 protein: CASSLEGYYGYTF
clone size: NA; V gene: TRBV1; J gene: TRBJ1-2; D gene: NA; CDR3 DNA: TGCACCAGCAGCCACTCCGAGGACGGGTCCCTTTCTAACTATGGCTACACCTTC; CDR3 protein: CTSSHSEDGSLSNYGYTF
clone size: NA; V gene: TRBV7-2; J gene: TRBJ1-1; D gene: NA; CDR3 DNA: TGTGCCAGCAGCTTAGCCGCGGGACTGCACACTGAAGCTTTCTTT; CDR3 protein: CASSLAAGLHTEAFF
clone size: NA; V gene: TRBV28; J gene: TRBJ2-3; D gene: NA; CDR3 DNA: TGTGCCAGCAGCCGCGGAGGGACAGATACGCAGTATTTT; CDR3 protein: CASSRGGTDTQYF
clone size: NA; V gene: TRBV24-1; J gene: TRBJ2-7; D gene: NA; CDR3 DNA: TGTGCCACCAGTTTCTCCAGGCGGGGTACCTACGAGCAGTACTTC; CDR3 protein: CATSFSRRGTYEQYF
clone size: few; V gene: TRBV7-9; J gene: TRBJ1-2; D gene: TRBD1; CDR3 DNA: TGTGCCAGCAAACCCGGGACAGGGGGATCATCCTATGGCTACACCTTC; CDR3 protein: CASKPGTGGSSYGYTF
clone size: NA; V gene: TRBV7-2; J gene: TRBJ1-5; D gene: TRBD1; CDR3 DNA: TGTGCCAGCAGCCCTGTGAGGACAGGGGTTCAGCCCCAGCATTTT; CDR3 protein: CASSPVRTGVQPQHF
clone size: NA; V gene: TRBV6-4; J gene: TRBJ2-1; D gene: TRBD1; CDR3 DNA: TGTGCCAGCAGCCAAGAGGGGGCCCGCAGCTCCTACAATGAGCAGTTCTTC; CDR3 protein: CASSQEGARSSYNEQFF
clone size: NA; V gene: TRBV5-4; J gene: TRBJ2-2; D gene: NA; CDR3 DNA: TGTGCCAGCAGCTTGCTGAACACCGGGGAGCTGTTTTTT; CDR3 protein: CASSLLNTGELFF